Listed below are T cell receptor beta chains from one sample, sequenced in a study of blood T cells in healthy people across ages. TCRdb re-derived calls from the 5' RACE reads in MiXCR, one entry per CDR3 protein. Counted here are roughly 680,000 distinct CDR3 sequences, over 45% occurring once; the ten biggest clones make up roughly a third. Sequencing input: blood. The receptors originated from a woman aged 55-70 years in good health. The CDR3 runs from the conserved cysteine through the conserved F or W. The order of the fields is D gene, CDR3 length, J gene, clone size, V gene, CDR3 protein, CDR3 DNA. The D gene is left open where the match is weak. Clone size appears in some rows only: once, few, many, or a class for an expanded clone.

- | 17 | TRBJ2-3 | - | TRBV7-2 | CASSLVRRRNPTDTQYF | TGTGCCAGCAGCTTAGTAAGGAGGCGGAACCCCACAGATACGCAGTATTTT
TRBD2 | 14 | TRBJ2-1 | few | TRBV20-1 | CSARDGTNYNEQFF | TGCAGTGCTAGAGATGGGACTAACTACAATGAGCAGTTCTTC
TRBD1 | 17 | TRBJ2-5 | - | TRBV28 | CASSLWEYRGLEETQYF | TGTGCCAGCAGTTTATGGGAGTACAGGGGGCTGGAAGAGACCCAGTACTTC
- | 14 | TRBJ1-2 | - | TRBV16 | CANSQTREGYGYTF | TGTGCCAACAGCCAAACAAGAGAGGGCTATGGCTACACCTTC
- | 13 | TRBJ2-1 | few | TRBV5-1 | CASSSQGTHEQFF | TGCGCCAGCAGCTCACAGGGAACCCATGAGCAGTTCTTC
- | 15 | TRBJ2-7 | few | TRBV2 | CASLLQGLGSYEQYF | TGTGCCAGCCTCCTACAGGGATTGGGCTCCTACGAGCAGTACTTC
TRBD2 | 15 | TRBJ2-7 | - | TRBV7-3 | CASSPRGGRSYEQYF | TGTGCCAGCAGCCCCAGGGGCGGGAGGTCCTACGAGCAGTACTTC
- | 17 | TRBJ2-5 | - | TRBV4-3 | CASSQIQGGARGVEQYF | TGCGCCAGCAGCCAAATCCAGGGGGGTGCTCGGGGTGTTGAGCAGTACTTC
- | 14 | TRBJ1-3 | - | TRBV28 | CASGPINSGNTIYF | TGTGCCAGCGGCCCTATTAACTCTGGAAACACCATATATTTT
- | 14 | TRBJ2-7 | - | TRBV7-8 | CASSLVGPPYEQYF | TGTGCCAGCAGCTTAGTTGGGCCCCCCTACGAGCAGTACTTC
- | 14 | TRBJ2-7 | once | TRBV3-1 | CASSRASGSDEQYF | TGTGCCAGCAGCCGGGCTTCAGGGTCGGACGAGCAGTACTTC